This is a list of T cell receptor beta chains from one sample in a study of T cell repertoires in cytomegalovirus infection. TCRdb independently ran MiXCR on the reads; one entry per CDR3 protein. The profile covers almost 300,000 distinct CDR3 sequences, with approximately 10% appearing a single time and 2.5% taken by the ten largest. Sequencing was carried out using PBMCs. These receptors all stem from a human donor in good health (CMV status not recorded). Some clones in this sample may be carry-over from other donors' samples. Each CDR3 is given with its conserved first and last residue.

v_call: TRBV20-1
cdr3_length: 13
j_call: TRBJ2-5
cdr3_aa: CSALPGTQETQYF

v_call: TRBV28
cdr3_length: 15
j_call: TRBJ2-7
cdr3_aa: CASSSMGQGQYEQYF

v_call: TRBV28
cdr3_length: 13
j_call: TRBJ2-5
cdr3_aa: CASSGDVQETQYF

v_call: TRBV19
cdr3_length: 15
j_call: TRBJ2-1
cdr3_aa: CASSISTSRGNEQFF

v_call: TRBV29-1
cdr3_length: 13
j_call: TRBJ1-5
cdr3_aa: CSVEVGSGQPQHF

v_call: TRBV6-6
cdr3_length: 11
j_call: TRBJ2-1
cdr3_aa: CASRGGVEQFF

v_call: TRBV20-1
cdr3_length: 15
j_call: TRBJ1-2
cdr3_aa: CSADGDREANYGYTF

v_call: TRBV3-1
cdr3_length: 15
j_call: TRBJ2-1
cdr3_aa: CASSQRTSGGREQFF

v_call: TRBV28
cdr3_length: 16
j_call: TRBJ2-1
cdr3_aa: CASSLFTGPKGNEQFF

v_call: TRBV20-1
cdr3_length: 13
j_call: TRBJ1-2
cdr3_aa: CSASTGDYRGYTF

v_call: TRBV11-2
cdr3_length: 15
j_call: TRBJ2-1
cdr3_aa: CASSFGGGDYNEQFF

v_call: TRBV12-3/TRBV12-4
cdr3_length: 15
j_call: TRBJ2-1
cdr3_aa: CASRQQGLDYNEQFF

v_call: TRBV7-2
cdr3_length: 17
j_call: TRBJ2-3
cdr3_aa: CASSQGLAGGAGDTQYF

v_call: TRBV29-1
cdr3_length: 13
j_call: TRBJ1-1
cdr3_aa: CSAAGLLNTEAFF

v_call: TRBV6-6
cdr3_length: 14
j_call: TRBJ2-5
cdr3_aa: CASARASSQETQYF

v_call: TRBV20-1
cdr3_length: 15
j_call: TRBJ2-2
cdr3_aa: CSVSAGPVNTGELFF

v_call: TRBV20-1
cdr3_length: 14
j_call: TRBJ2-3
cdr3_aa: CSATGVYSTDTQYF

v_call: TRBV7-6
cdr3_length: 15
j_call: TRBJ1-5
cdr3_aa: CASSPPGTGNQPQHF

v_call: TRBV7-3
cdr3_length: 15
j_call: TRBJ2-1
cdr3_aa: CASSLTRGGANEQFF

v_call: TRBV29-1
cdr3_length: 15
j_call: TRBJ2-1
cdr3_aa: CSVDRVRRNYNEQFF

v_call: TRBV6-7
cdr3_length: 15
j_call: TRBJ1-5
cdr3_aa: CASSYKGGRWEPQHF

v_call: TRBV28
cdr3_length: 16
j_call: TRBJ2-2
cdr3_aa: CAGSPPDSRNTGELFF

v_call: TRBV5-1
cdr3_length: 15
j_call: TRBJ2-3
cdr3_aa: CASSTGTSDTDTQYF

v_call: TRBV7-6
cdr3_length: 16
j_call: TRBJ2-1
cdr3_aa: CASSPRRGLSYNEQFF

v_call: TRBV5-8
cdr3_length: 16
j_call: TRBJ1-5
cdr3_aa: CASSLSQGGPLQPQHF

v_call: TRBV20-1
cdr3_length: 12
j_call: TRBJ1-2
cdr3_aa: CSASETNYGYTF

v_call: TRBV5-4
cdr3_length: 14
j_call: TRBJ1-1
cdr3_aa: CASSLEGVWTEAFF

v_call: TRBV2
cdr3_length: 15
j_call: TRBJ1-5
cdr3_aa: CASRTGLYSNQPQHF

v_call: TRBV27
cdr3_length: 13
j_call: TRBJ2-1
cdr3_aa: CASSPIAANEQFF

v_call: TRBV7-2
cdr3_length: 14
j_call: TRBJ2-7
cdr3_aa: CASSFYELSYEQYF

v_call: TRBV7-2
cdr3_length: 17
j_call: TRBJ2-3
cdr3_aa: CASSLAASGGATDTQYF

v_call: TRBV6-2/TRBV6-3
cdr3_length: 11
j_call: TRBJ1-1
cdr3_aa: CASSSRLEAFF

v_call: TRBV28
cdr3_length: 14
j_call: TRBJ1-1
cdr3_aa: CASSPPRRYTEAFF